This T cell receptor (beta chain) emerged from a study of blood T cell repertoires in COVID-19. Looking at the study overall: From the United States, Italy and Spain came samples of acute and convalescent COVID-19. T cells, B-cell-depleted T cells, or PBMCs supplied cDNA or gDNA.

This clone was picked up one time. Per the study methods: Amplified reference gene primers provided the basis for estimating nucleated cell counts. The table came from immunoSEQ multiplex PCR; TCRdb's copy has only in-frame clones and leaves some out. V and J calls and clone size are given by that table; D and trimming were obtained from the DNA. The data hold 75,000 to 95,000 clones, with roughly 80% observed a single time. Germline loops: CDR1 SGHDT, CDR2 YYEEEE. V dropped 2 bases and J dropped 4 bases, with 9 bases sitting between them. The CDR3 loop spans 14 amino acids. This rearrangement joins TRBV5-6 to TRBJ1-4; unclear D gene. What was sequenced was peripheral blood. This TCR came from a human donor in a cohort sampled during active COVID-19. CDR3 protein: CASSFGVFNEKLFF. The DNA of the CDR3 is TGTGCCAGCAGCTTTGGAGTCTTTAATGAAAAACTGTTTTTT.